Below are 10 T cell receptor beta chains sequenced from a single sample in a study of T cell changes during pregnancy in multiple sclerosis. Assay: immunoSEQ multiplex PCR; the TCRdb copy retains only in-frame clones and omits some. This sample has 30,000 to 40,000 clones, with roughly 90% found just once. The specimen was CD8+ T cells from peripheral blood mononuclear cells, collected in the third trimester of pregnancy. Every receptor here comes from a female donor with multiple sclerosis, enrolled in a pregnancy study.

This clone came up once. The rearrangement links TRBV27 to TRBJ2-1; weak D call: TRBD2 (5 bases). The CDR3 extends over 14 amino acids. Germline V CDR1 and CDR2: MNHEY, SMNVEV (reference sequence). With 7 bases removed from V and 4 bases from J, the gap between germline ends came to 14 bases. The CDR3 bases are TGTGCCAGCACGTCACGGGGTCCATACAATGAGCAGTTCTTC. As protein: CASTSRGPYNEQFF.

The rearrangement uses TRBV6-5 and TRBJ1-1; D remains ambiguous. The germline V gene encodes CDR1 MNHEY and CDR2 SVGAGI. V lost 6 bases to trimming and J lost 1 base, with 3 bases between them. This CDR3 region has 11 residues. Here the CDR3 reads CASRQNTEAFF. CDR3 DNA sequence: TGTGCCAGCAGACAGAACACTGAAGCTTTCTTT.

This chain uses TRBV30 with TRBJ2-5; 7 bases align to TRBD1. V was clipped by 0 bases and J by 4 bases; unmatched bases: 8. Germline CDR1 GTSNPN, CDR2 SVGIG (reference sequence). CDR3 length: 15 residues. The CDR3 nucleotides read TGTGCCTGGAGTGTAATGGCTACAGGGGTAGAGACCCAGTACTTC. Amino acid sequence: CAWSVMATGVETQYF.

The chain joins TRBV4-3 to TRBJ1-1, with D tentatively TRBD1 (5 bases). The V and J ends lost 0 bases and 0 bases respectively, with 8 bases between them. CDR1 is LGHNA, CDR2 YSLEER, per germline. The CDR3 contains 15 residues. The CDR3, as DNA: TGCGCCAGCAGCCAAGATAGACAGATGAACACTGAAGCTTTCTTT. Residues: CASSQDRQMNTEAFF.

The chain is built from TRBV11-1 and TRBJ2-7, with a possible D match to TRBD1 (5 bases). CDR1 SGHAT and CDR2 FQDESV come from the germline V gene (reference sequence). The V end lost 5 bases, the J end lost 0 bases, and 11 bases lay between the germline ends. The CDR3 extends over 14 amino acids. The CDR3 DNA is TGTGCCAGCAGCCCATCAGGGCCCTCCTACGAGCAGTACTTC. Translation gives CASSPSGPSYEQYF.

The V gene is TRBV7-3, the J gene TRBJ1-1; D is undetermined. Germline V gene lookup returns CDR1 SGHTA and CDR2 FQGTGA. CDR3 length: 15 amino acids. The germline V and J ends were trimmed by 1 base and 1 base, with 10 bases remaining between them. CDR3 DNA sequence: TGTGCCAGCAGCTTAATACCGGGATCGAACACTGAAGCTTTCTTT. It yields the protein CASSLIPGSNTEAFF. Filled out from reference TRBV7-3 and TRBJ1-1, the complete variable domain reads GAGVSQTPSNKVTEKGKYVELRCDPISGHTALYWYRQSLGQGPEFLIYFQGTGAADDSGLPNDRFFAVRPEGSVSTLKIQRTERGDSAVYLCASSLIPGSNTEAFFGQGTRLTVV.

Regarding this clone: A much larger clone is a single base away; this may be a read error. Other DNA sequences in this sample translate to the same CDR3. This chain joins TRBV6-4 and TRBJ2-2, with D uncertain. The germline V gene has CDR1 MRHNA and CDR2 SNTAGT. V was cut by 0 bases and J by 4 bases, with 3 bases left in between. The CDR3 has 13 amino acids. Here the CDR3 DNA reads TGTGCCAGCAGTGACTCTAGCACCGGGGAGCTGTTTTTT. It specifies CASSDSSTGELFF.

The chain has TRBV6-5 and TRBJ2-3, with 8 nucleotides matching TRBD2. J lost 3 bases, V lost 6 bases, and 2 bases had no gene match. The CDR3 length is 13 residues. Germline V gene sequence: CDR1 MNHEY, CDR2 SVGAGI. CDR3 in amino acids: CASSRGGTDTQYF. CDR3 nucleotide sequence: TGTGCCAGCAGCCGGGGGGGAACAGATACGCAGTATTTT.

Notes on this clone: Its ends do not fully match the called genes, so a read error is possible. The chain is built from TRBV15 and TRBJ2-1, with 12 bases fitting TRBD2. CDR1 and CDR2 (germline): LNHNV, YYDKDF (reference sequence). CDR3 length: 18 amino acids. DNA of the CDR3: TGTGCCACCAGCAGAGAACTAGCGGGGGGTCCCTCCTACGATGAGCAGTTCTTC. Its translation: CATSRELAGGPSYDEQFF.

The rearrangement links TRBV27 to TRBJ1-4; D ambiguous. The CDR3 length is 17 residues. The V gene's germline CDR1 is MNHEY and CDR2 SMNVEV (reference sequence). The V gene lost 1 base and the J gene lost 3 bases, with 15 bases spanning the gap. CDR3: CASSLLPGEAANEKLFF. The CDR3 region has the DNA TGTGCCAGCAGTTTATTACCCGGGGAGGCGGCTAATGAAAAACTGTTTTTT.